This T cell receptor beta chain derives from a study of blood T cell repertoires in COVID-19. Study background: Some COVID-19 samples were acute and others convalescent; all came from the United States, Italy and Spain. T cells, B-cell-depleted T cells, or PBMCs provided the cDNA or gDNA that served as material.

Methods used by the authors: Amplification with reference gene primers provided the estimates of nucleated cell counts. This table comes from immunoSEQ multiplex PCR, and its TCRdb copy is limited to in-frame clones, with some not included. The V and J calls and clone size are taken from that table; D and trimming were inferred from the DNA. This sample has 35,000 to 40,000 clones, with 90% found just once. The CDR3 extends over 12 amino acids. CDR1 MNHNY and CDR2 SVGAGI come from the germline V gene (reference sequence). V was cut by 7 bases and J by 6 bases, with 9 bases left in between. The clonotype comes from a man aged 70 or older with acute or convalescent COVID-19. The gene calls are TRBV6-6 and TRBJ1-4, with D unresolved. Sequencing input: peripheral blood. The CDR3: CASKERYEKLFF. The DNA of the CDR3 is TGTGCCAGCAAAGAGAGATATGAAAAACTGTTTTTT.